This T cell receptor beta chain derives from a study of T cells expressing NK-cell markers. Study overall: All TCR beta repertoires analysed originated from sorted CD3+CD56+NKG2C+, CD3+CD56+NKG2C- and CD3+CD56-NKG2C+ T cells. Seven HCMV-seropositive donors and one seronegative donor made up the eight sequenced donors.

Study-wide points: The study found dominant NKG2C+ clonotypes at about 1.0-7.0% of CD8+ T cells in about six donors.

The CDR3 totals 12 residues. The V gene's germline CDR1 is LNHDA and CDR2 SQIVND (reference sequence). A remark on this clonotype: Its specificity is not known.

TCRdb reprocessed the 5' RACE reads and reports one entry per CDR3 protein, with no DNA. This sample's table has roughly 390,000 distinct CDR3 sequences. The clonotype comes from a woman in her 50s in good health. The genes are TRBV19 and TRBJ2-1; no DNA is available, so the TRBD1 call from TCRdb remains unchecked. The specimen was blood T cells: a sorted CD56 or NKG2C T cell subset, CD4+ or CD8+ T cells, or bulk PBMC T cells (not recorded which). CDR3 protein: CASSISGDEQFF.